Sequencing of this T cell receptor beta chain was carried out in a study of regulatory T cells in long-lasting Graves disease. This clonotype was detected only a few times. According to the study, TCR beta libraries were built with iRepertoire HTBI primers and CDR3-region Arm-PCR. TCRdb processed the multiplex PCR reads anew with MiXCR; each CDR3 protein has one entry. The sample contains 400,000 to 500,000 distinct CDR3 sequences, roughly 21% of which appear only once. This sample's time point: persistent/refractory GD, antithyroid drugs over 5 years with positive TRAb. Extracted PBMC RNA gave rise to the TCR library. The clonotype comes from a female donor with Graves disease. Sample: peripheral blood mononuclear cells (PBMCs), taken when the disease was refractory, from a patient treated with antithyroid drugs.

The chain's CDR3 is CSVDGRAYNEQFF. The CDR3 region has the DNA TGCAGCGTTGATGGGAGGGCCTACAATGAGCAGTTCTTC. J is TRBJ2-1 and V is TRBV29-1; TRBD2 aligns across 7 bases. Germline V gene data show CDR1 as SQVTM and CDR2 as ANQGSEA. This CDR3 spans 13 amino acids. J lost 2 bases, V lost 3 bases, and 1 base had no gene match.